This T cell receptor beta chain is drawn from a study of beta chain features in type 1 diabetes. The study's findings and limits: When Type 1 diabetes patients were examined, their TCRB CDR3s proved moderately but significantly shorter in all four CD4+ subsets.

Expressed TCRB transcripts were sequenced because the isolated RNA had all been reverse transcribed beforehand. Generated by immunoSEQ multiplex PCR, the TCRdb table keeps only in-frame clones and is missing some. The table has under 250,000 clones, about 15% seen once. This clone has only a few counts. Antigen specificity is unknown. Material: naive CD4+ T cells from blood. The sequence derives from a man between 25 and 39 years old with type 1 diabetes.

CDR3 DNA sequence: TGTGCCAGTAGTGGGGGACAGGGGGCTCGCGAGCAGTACTTC. Protein sequence: CASSGGQGAREQYF. The genes are TRBV19 and TRBJ2-7; 12 nucleotides line up with TRBD1. The V gene's germline CDR1 is LNHDA and CDR2 SQIVND (reference sequence). This CDR3 has 14 residues. J gave up 6 bases and V 5 bases, and 5 bases lay outside the gene matches. Together with reference TRBV19 and TRBJ2-7, the CDR3 gives the full variable domain: DGGITQSPKYLFRKEGQNVTLSCEQNLNHDAMYWYRQDPGQGLRLIYYSQIVNDFQKGDIAEGYSVSREKKESFPLTVTSAQKNPTAFYLCASSGGQGAREQYFGPGTRLTVT.